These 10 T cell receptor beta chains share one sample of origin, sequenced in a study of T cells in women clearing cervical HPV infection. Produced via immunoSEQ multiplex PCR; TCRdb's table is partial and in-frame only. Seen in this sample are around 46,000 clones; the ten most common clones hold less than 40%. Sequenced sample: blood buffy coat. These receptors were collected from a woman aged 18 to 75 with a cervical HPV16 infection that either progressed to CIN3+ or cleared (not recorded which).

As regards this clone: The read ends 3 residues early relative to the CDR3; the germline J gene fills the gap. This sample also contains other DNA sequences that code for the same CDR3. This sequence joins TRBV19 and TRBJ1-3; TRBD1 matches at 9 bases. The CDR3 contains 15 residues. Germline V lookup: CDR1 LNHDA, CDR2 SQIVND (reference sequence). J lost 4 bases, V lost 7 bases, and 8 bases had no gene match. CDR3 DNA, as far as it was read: TGTGCCAGTACTACGGGACAGGGTAGGGGAAACACC. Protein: CASTTGQGRGNT. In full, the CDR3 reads CASTTGQGRGNTIYF.

The CDR3 spells CASSRTGLEDNEQFF. CDR3 DNA, as far as it was read: TGTGCCAGCAGCCGCACTGGACTAGAGGACAATGAG. The chain is built from TRBV7-3 and TRBJ2-1; 7 bases map to TRBD2. The CDR3 goes on 3 residues after the read ends, and that part is filled in from the germline J gene. The CDR3 runs 15 residues. The trim removed 5 bases at V and 5 bases at J, leaving 9 bases unmatched. CDR1 is SGHTA and CDR2 is FQGTGA in the germline V gene.

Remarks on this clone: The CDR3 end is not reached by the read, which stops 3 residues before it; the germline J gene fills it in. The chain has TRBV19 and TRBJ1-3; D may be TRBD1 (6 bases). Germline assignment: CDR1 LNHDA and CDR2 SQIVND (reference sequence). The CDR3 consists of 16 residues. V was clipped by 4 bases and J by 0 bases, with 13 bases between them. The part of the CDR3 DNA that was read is TGTGCCAGTAGTAGGGACACCCAATCCTCTGGAAACACC. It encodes CASSRDTQSSGNT. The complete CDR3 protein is CASSRDTQSSGNTIYF.

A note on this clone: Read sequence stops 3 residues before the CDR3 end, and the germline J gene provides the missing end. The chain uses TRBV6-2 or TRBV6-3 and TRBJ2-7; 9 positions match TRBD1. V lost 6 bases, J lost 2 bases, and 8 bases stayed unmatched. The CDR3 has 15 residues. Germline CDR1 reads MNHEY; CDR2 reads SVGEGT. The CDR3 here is CASSPTGTGTYEQYF. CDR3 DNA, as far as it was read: TGTGCCAGCAGCCCTACGGGGACAGGGACCTACGAG.

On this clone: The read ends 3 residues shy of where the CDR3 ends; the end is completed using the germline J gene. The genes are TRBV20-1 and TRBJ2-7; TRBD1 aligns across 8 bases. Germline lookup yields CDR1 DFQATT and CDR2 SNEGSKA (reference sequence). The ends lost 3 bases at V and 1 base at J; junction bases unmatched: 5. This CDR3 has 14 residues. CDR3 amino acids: CSARGQAGSYEQYF. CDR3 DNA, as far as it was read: TGCAGTGCTAGGGGACAGGCTGGATCCTACGAG.

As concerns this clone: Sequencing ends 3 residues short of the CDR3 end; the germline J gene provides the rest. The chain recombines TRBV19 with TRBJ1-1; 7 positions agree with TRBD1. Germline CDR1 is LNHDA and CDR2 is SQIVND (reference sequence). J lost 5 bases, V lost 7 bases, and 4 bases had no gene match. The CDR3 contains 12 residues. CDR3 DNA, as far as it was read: TGTGCCAGTAATGCACAGGGGACTGAA. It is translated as CASNAQGTE. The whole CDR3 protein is CASNAQGTEAFF.

Here the CDR3 reads CATRDSNRYEQYF. CDR3 DNA, as far as it was read: TGTGCCACCCGGGACTCGAACCGCTACGAG. The genes are TRBV10-3 and TRBJ2-7, with a weak D call TRBD2 (6 bases). The CDR3 end lies 3 residues beyond the end of the read and is filled in from the germline J gene. The V gene lost 10 bases and the J gene lost 3 bases, with 16 bases spanning the gap. Per the germline V gene, CDR1 is ENHRY and CDR2 is SYGVKD. This CDR3 contains 13 residues.

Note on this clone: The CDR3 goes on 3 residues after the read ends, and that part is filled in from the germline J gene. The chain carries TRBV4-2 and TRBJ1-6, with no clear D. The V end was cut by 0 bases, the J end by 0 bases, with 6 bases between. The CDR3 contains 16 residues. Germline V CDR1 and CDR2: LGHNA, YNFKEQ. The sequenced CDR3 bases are TGTGCCAGCAGCCAAGAACAGAGCTCCTATAATTCACCC. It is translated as CASSQEQSSYNSP. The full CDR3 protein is CASSQEQSSYNSPLHF.

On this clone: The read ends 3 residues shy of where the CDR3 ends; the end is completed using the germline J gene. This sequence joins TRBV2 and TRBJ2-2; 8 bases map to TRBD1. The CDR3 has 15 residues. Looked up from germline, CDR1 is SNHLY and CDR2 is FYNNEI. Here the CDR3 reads CASSGGRTGNEKLFF. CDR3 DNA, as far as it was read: TGTGCCAGCAGTGGGGGAAGGACAGGGAATGAAAAG.

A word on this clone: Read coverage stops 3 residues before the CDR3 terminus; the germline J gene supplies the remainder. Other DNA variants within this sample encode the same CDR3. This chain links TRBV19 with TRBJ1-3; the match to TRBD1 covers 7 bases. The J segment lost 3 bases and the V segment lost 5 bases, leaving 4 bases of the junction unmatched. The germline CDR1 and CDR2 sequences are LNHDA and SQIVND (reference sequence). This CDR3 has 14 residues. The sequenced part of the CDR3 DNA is TGTGCCAGTAGTCAACGACAGGGTGGAAACACC. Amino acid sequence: CASSQRQGGNT. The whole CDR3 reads CASSQRQGGNTIYF.